This T cell receptor (beta chain) came from a study of CD4 T cells in relation to SARS-CoV-2 and coronaviruses. The overall study: ViraFEST: approximately 10-day antigen culture of PBMCs, then TCR beta CDR3 sequencing.

Of note for this clone: No antigen is known for it.

CD4+ T cells from unexposed donors were obtained before the COVID-19 pandemic (2011-2018). After ten to eleven days of culture, CD4+ T cells were isolated. Here immunoSEQ multiplex PCR was the method, and the copy in TCRdb shows in-frame clones only, minus some. The table lists some 19,000 clones, just over 75% of them singletons. The germline V gene encodes CDR1 SGHTA and CDR2 FQGTGA. This CDR3 is built from 11 residues. Trimming left V 5 bases short and J 7 bases short, with 7 bases between. The chain has TRBV7-3 and TRBJ2-3; D not certain. The sequencing sample was made of CD4+ T cells from PBMCs, cultured in vitro. The origin of this receptor is a human donor in good health. CDR3 in DNA: TGTGCCAGCAGCGACGAAAATACGCAGTATTTT. Residues: CASSDENTQYF. The full variable domain, in which reference TRBV7-3 and TRBJ2-3 provide the parts outside the CDR3, is GAGVSQTPSNKVTEKGKYVELRCDPISGHTALYWYRQSLGQGPEFLIYFQGTGAADDSGLPNDRFFAVRPEGSVSTLKIQRTERGDSAVYLCASSDENTQYFGPGTRLTVL.